The 14 T cell receptor beta chains presented below share a single source sample, sequenced in a study of cytomegalovirus exposure and HLA in healthy donors (dated by TCRdb to between 2016 and 2019). The library was obtained by the immunoSEQ multiplex PCR assay. In its TCRdb copy, this immuneACCESS table keeps in-frame sequences only and misses some clones. Where compared with another copy, unresolved V genes explain less than half of these, and the others have no known cause. The sample has 55,000 to 80,000 clones on record, approximately 95% of them singletons. The ten largest clones represent over 6.5% of the sample. The material sequenced was PBMCs. The receptors stem from a woman aged 18-29 years in good health and CMV-seropositive.

The V call is TRBV19, the J call TRBJ1-1, with D perhaps TRBD1 (5 bases). The CDR3 spans 14 residues. Germline CDR1 reads LNHDA; CDR2 reads SQIVND (reference sequence). V lost 6 bases, J lost 0 bases, and 11 bases lay in between. The CDR3 sequence is CASSQGWMNTEAFF. CDR3 bases: TGTGCCAGTAGCCAGGGTTGGATGAACACTGAAGCTTTCTTT. The variable domain in full, completed from reference TRBV19 and TRBJ1-1, reads DGGITQSPKYLFRKEGQNVTLSCEQNLNHDAMYWYRQDPGQGLRLIYYSQIVNDFQKGDIAEGYSVSREKKESFPLTVTSAQKNPTAFYLCASSQGWMNTEAFFGQGTRLTVV.

The chain uses TRBV2 and TRBJ1-4; D unresolved. The V gene's germline CDR1 is SNHLY and CDR2 FYNNEI. This CDR3 is 12 amino acids long. Trimming removed 7 bases from V and 8 bases from J, with 11 bases in between. The CDR3 here is CASMRVGEKLFF. The DNA for the CDR3 is TGTGCCAGCATGAGGGTGGGGGAAAAACTGTTTTTT.

CDR3 nucleotides: TGCAGTGCCAGCGGGGGCTACTATGGCTACACCTTC. Translated, it gives CSASGGYYGYTF. V is TRBV29-1 and J is TRBJ1-2; TRBD1 might be the D (6 bases). CDR1 SQVTM and CDR2 ANQGSEA come from the germline V gene. CDR3 length equals 12 residues.

The V and J genes are TRBV19 and TRBJ1-2; unclear D gene. The germline V gene has CDR1 LNHDA and CDR2 SQIVND (reference sequence). V shed 9 bases and J shed 3 bases, with 23 bases lying between them. This CDR3 is 16 amino acids long. The CDR3 region has the DNA TGTGCCAGCCGGGCGCCCGGGTCGGGAAAGGACTATGGCTACACCTTC. It is translated as CASRAPGSGKDYGYTF.

This clone has more than one count but fewer than ten. This chain uses TRBV29-1 with TRBJ1-1; 7 bases agree with TRBD1. Germline CDR1 reads SQVTM; CDR2 reads ANQGSEA. Trimming removed 6 bases from V and 2 bases from J; junction bases left unmatched: 12. The CDR3 consists of 15 residues. The CDR3 sequence: CSVMTGIYRNTEAFF. The CDR3 bases are TGCAGCGTAATGACAGGGATTTATCGAAACACTGAAGCTTTCTTT.

This sequence joins TRBV11-1 and TRBJ1-2, with D maybe TRBD1 (5 bases). CDR3 size: 14 residues. CDR1 and CDR2 (germline): SGHAT, FQDESV (reference sequence). Trimming removed 4 bases at V and 2 bases at J, with 11 bases between. As DNA, the CDR3 is TGTGCCAGCAGCTCGCTCTGGGGCAACTATGGCTACACCTTC. Its protein product is CASSSLWGNYGYTF.

The chain has TRBV7-9 and TRBJ2-7; perhaps TRBD2 as D (5 bases). CDR3 length equals 13 residues. Between the trimmed V and J ends, which lost 6 bases and 5 bases, there was a span of 14 bases. Germline CDR1 SEHNR, CDR2 FQNEAQ (reference sequence). CDR3 in DNA: TGTGCCAGCAGGGGCGAGGGTCGCGACGAGCAGTACTTC. Its translation is CASRGEGRDEQYF.

V gene TRBV18 combines with J gene TRBJ2-7; 16 bases map to TRBD2. Germline V CDR1 and CDR2: KGHSH, LQKENI. This CDR3 is built from 19 residues. V shed 3 bases and J 6 bases; nucleotides not matched to a gene: 14. The CDR3 nucleotides read TGTGCCAGCTCACCTCGGCCGGGACTAGCGGGAGGGCCAGTCGGCGAGCAGTACTTC. Encoded protein: CASSPRPGLAGGPVGEQYF.

This rearrangement joins TRBV5-1 to TRBJ1-3, with D possibly matching TRBD1 (5 bases). This CDR3 has 14 amino acids. Germline lookup yields CDR1 SGHRS and CDR2 YFSETQ. Between the trimmed V and J ends, which lost 5 bases and 1 base, there was a span of 10 bases. Here the CDR3 reads CASRPQGSGNTIYF. CDR3 nucleotides: TGCGCCAGCAGGCCTCAGGGATCTGGAAACACCATATATTTT.

This clone was picked up one time. The chain carries TRBV2 and TRBJ2-4, with TRBD2 identical over 7 bases. V was clipped by 8 bases and J by 10 bases; unmatched bases: 11. The V gene's germline CDR1 is SNHLY and CDR2 FYNNEI. The length of the CDR3 is 13 residues. CDR3: CASEAGSPPIQYF. The DNA of the CDR3 is TGTGCCAGCGAAGCGGGAAGCCCCCCAATTCAGTACTTC.

The sample holds one count of this clone. This chain uses TRBV6-5 with TRBJ1-6, with 7 positions matching TRBD1. Germline CDR1 MNHEY, CDR2 SVGAGI. V was pared by 2 bases and J by 10 bases, with 8 bases of the junction left unmatched. CDR3 length: 15 amino acids. The CDR3 DNA sequence: TGTGCCAGCAGTTACGCCTCAGGGGGTAGCTCACCCCTCCACTTT. This encodes CASSYASGGSSPLHF.

This chain connects TRBV7-9 to TRBJ1-5; D unclear. The germline V and J ends were trimmed by 4 bases and 3 bases, with 13 bases remaining between them. The length of the CDR3 is 15 residues. Looked up from germline, CDR1 is SEHNR and CDR2 is FQNEAQ (reference sequence). CDR3 in DNA: TGTGCCAGCAGCTGGGGAGACGGCAACAATCAGCCCCAGCATTTT. Protein product: CASSWGDGNNQPQHF.

This chain links TRBV30 with TRBJ2-1, with D hard to call. Trimming pared 3 bases from V and 0 bases from J, leaving 12 bases between. CDR3 size: 15 residues. Per the germline V gene, CDR1 is GTSNPN and CDR2 is SVGIG (reference sequence). CDR3 in DNA: TGTGCCTGGAGGGAAGACTTCCACTCCTACAATGAGCAGTTCTTC. This sequence encodes CAWREDFHSYNEQFF. The full variable domain, rest sourced from reference TRBV30 and TRBJ2-1, is SQTIHQWPATLVQPVGSPLSLECTVEGTSNPNLYWYRQAAGRGLQLLFYSVGIGQISSEVPQNLSASRPQDRQFILSSKKLLLSDSGFYLCAWREDFHSYNEQFFGPGTRLTVL.

J is TRBJ1-5 and V is TRBV5-1, with D uncertain. The V and J ends lost 4 bases and 0 bases respectively, with 5 bases between them. The CDR3 loop spans 13 amino acids. Germline assignment: CDR1 SGHRS and CDR2 YFSETQ. DNA of the CDR3: TGCGCCAGCAGCCCTAATAGCAATCAGCCCCAGCATTTT. Translated, it gives CASSPNSNQPQHF.